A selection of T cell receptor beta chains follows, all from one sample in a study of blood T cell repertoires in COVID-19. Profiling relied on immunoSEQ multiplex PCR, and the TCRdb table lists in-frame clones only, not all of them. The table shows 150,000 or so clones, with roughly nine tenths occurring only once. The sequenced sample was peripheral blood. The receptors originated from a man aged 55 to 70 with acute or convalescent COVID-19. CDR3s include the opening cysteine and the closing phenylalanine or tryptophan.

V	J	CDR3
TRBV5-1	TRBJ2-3	CASSFMRDRGDTQYF
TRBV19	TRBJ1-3	CASSLQDSGNTIYF
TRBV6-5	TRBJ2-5	CASSLNTGGAETQYF
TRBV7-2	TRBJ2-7	CASSVTLAGGEQYF
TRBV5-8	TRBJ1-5	CASSLDSGQGNQPQHF
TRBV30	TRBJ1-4	CACDPTGANEKLFF
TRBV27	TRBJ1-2	CASSRGTGFSYGYTF
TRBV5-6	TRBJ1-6	CASSGDRGVDNSPLHF
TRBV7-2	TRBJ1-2	CASRSPGNYGYTF
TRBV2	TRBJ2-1	CASRLQGASYNEQFF
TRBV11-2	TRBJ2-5	CASSLVGSGSGGWQETQYF
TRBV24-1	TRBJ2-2	CATSDSGEGQGSTGELFF
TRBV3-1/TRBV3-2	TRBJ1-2	CASSIGPGPYGYTF
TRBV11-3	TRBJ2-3	CASSLGGSGSTDTQYF
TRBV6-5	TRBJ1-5	CASARAGDQPQHF
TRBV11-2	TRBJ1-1	CASSLVGAGVMNTEAFF
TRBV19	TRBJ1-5	CASSIAGEVRQPQHF
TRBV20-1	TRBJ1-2	CSASSGANYGYTF
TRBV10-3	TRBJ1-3	CATGGQGGNTIYF
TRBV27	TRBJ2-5	CASRKTSASYQETQYF
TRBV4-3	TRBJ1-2	CASSQDWGGDYGYTF
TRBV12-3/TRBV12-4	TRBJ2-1	CASSLTRDNEQFF
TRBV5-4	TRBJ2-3	CASSLGAGGPVDTQYF
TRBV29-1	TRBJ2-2	CSVVGGAGTGELFF
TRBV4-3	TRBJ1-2	CASSQSSGLYGYTF
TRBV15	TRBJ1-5	CATSRDSQLNQPQHF
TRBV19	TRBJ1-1	CASSGWTGNTEAFF
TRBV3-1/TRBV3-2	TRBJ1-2	CASSQAATGGNYGYTF
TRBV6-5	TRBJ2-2	CASSPGQGEGGELFF
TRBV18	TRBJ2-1	CASSPKQLRGRDSFTNEQFF
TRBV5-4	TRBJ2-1	CASSFDSYNEQFF
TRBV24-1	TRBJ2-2	CATRQYGELFF
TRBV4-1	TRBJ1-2	CASSQVPTGNNYGYTF
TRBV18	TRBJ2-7	CASSPRTSQDAEQYF
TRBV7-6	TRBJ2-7	CASSRQDRDYEQYF
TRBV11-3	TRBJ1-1	CASSIRGMNTEAFF
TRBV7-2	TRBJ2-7	CASSFSREGEQYF
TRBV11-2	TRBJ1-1	CASYGYGGAFF
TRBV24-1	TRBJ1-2	CATSVPGQNYGYTF
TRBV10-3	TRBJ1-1	CAISDLAGQRDTEAFF
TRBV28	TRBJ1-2	CASSLRGYGYTF
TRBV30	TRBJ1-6	CAWSAGLGLNSPLHF
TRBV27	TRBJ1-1	CASSLRIGQEYTEAFF
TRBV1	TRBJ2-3	CTPSWTSGAPGTDTQYF
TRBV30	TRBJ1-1	CAWSVLAGGGNTEAFF
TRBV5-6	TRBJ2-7	CASSLISGGPSYEQYF
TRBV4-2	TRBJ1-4	CASSPFGRRVGEKLFF
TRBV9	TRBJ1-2	CASSAGQGAQGYTF
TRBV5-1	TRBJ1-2	CASSLAGQKGGYTF
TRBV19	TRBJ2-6	CASSIVLGNSGANVLTF
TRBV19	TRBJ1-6	CASSTSGTPHF